The following is a T cell receptor (beta chain) sequence with its context. The data belong to a study of patients and donors after allogeneic stem cell transplantation. V was clipped by 5 bases and J by 0 bases, with 11 bases between them. The germline gives CDR1 SEHNR, CDR2 FQNEAQ (reference sequence). CDR3 length equals 15 residues. One entry per CDR3 protein, called by TCRdb with MiXCR from the RT-PCR reads. This sample carries hundreds of thousands of distinct CDR3 sequences, roughly 16% of them seen once, and the ten largest clones take around 7.9%. The J gene is TRBJ1-3, the V gene TRBV7-9; D remains unclear. Material for sequencing was blood, either unsorted or a sorted T cell fraction (not recorded which). This TCR was sampled from a human donor who was either an allogeneic HSCT recipient or a stem cell or donor lymphocyte infusion donor (not recorded which). It is not recorded whose cells these are; they may come from a transplant donor. The CDR3 here is CASSLGRLSGNTIYF. The CDR3 nucleotides are TGTGCCAGCAGCCTAGGACGGCTCTCTGGAAACACCATATATTTT. Together with reference TRBV7-9 and TRBJ1-3, the CDR3 gives the full variable domain: DTGVSQNPRHKITKRGQNVTFRCDPISEHNRLYWYRQTLGQGPEFLTYFQNEAQLEKSRLLSDRFSAERPKGSFSTLEIQRTEQGDSAMYLCASSLGRLSGNTIYFGEGSWLTVV.